The 27 T cell receptor beta chains below were found in one sample sequenced in a study of patients and donors after allogeneic stem cell transplantation. TCRdb re-called the RT-PCR reads with MiXCR, one entry per CDR3 protein. This sample has about 960,000 distinct CDR3 sequences, with about a sixth found just once. The specimen sequenced was blood, either unsorted or a sorted T cell fraction (not recorded which). The receptors stem from a human donor who was either an allogeneic HSCT recipient or a stem cell or donor lymphocyte infusion donor (not recorded which). It is not recorded whose cells these are; they may come from a transplant donor.

The chain employs TRBV4-1 and TRBJ2-5; 9 nucleotides line up with TRBD2. The germline V gene encodes CDR1 MGHRA and CDR2 YSYEKL. Trimming at V came to 6 bases and at J to 5 bases, leaving 13 bases not matched to a gene. The CDR3 spans 16 residues. In DNA, the CDR3 is TGCGCCAGCAGTCCGATCTTAGCGGGAGTGGGGGAGACCCAGTACTTC. Protein product: CASSPILAGVGETQYF.

This clonotype was counted a few times. This chain uses TRBV5-6 with TRBJ2-1, with TRBD2 matching over 8 bases. The CDR3 has 18 residues. Trimming took 2 bases from V and 0 from J; bases not matched to a gene: 10. The germline gives CDR1 SGHDT, CDR2 YYEEEE. The CDR3 loop reads CASSFSAGGDISYNEQFF. In nucleotides, the CDR3 is TGTGCCAGCAGCTTTAGCGCCGGGGGGGACATCTCCTACAATGAGCAGTTCTTC. Variable domain in full (rest from reference TRBV5-6 and TRBJ2-1): DAGVTQSPTHLIKTRGQQVTLRCSPKSGHDTVSWYQQALGQGPQFIFQYYEEEERQRGNFPDRFSGHQFPNYSSELNVNALLLGDSALYLCASSFSAGGDISYNEQFFGPGTRLTVL.

This clonotype has a handful of counts. The V gene is TRBV20-1, the J gene TRBJ1-2, with D unclear. Trimming removed 6 bases from V and 1 base from J, with 15 bases in between. The CDR3 loop spans 14 amino acids. Germline V gene data show CDR1 as DFQATT and CDR2 as SNEGSKA (reference sequence). The CDR3 loop reads CSALRHGINYGYTF. DNA of the CDR3: TGCAGTGCCCTCCGACACGGGATTAACTATGGCTACACCTTC.

The chain couples TRBV7-9 to TRBJ1-1; a weak D match, TRBD1 (6 bases). V shed 6 bases and J shed 6 bases, with 23 bases lying between them. Looked up from germline, CDR1 is SEHNR and CDR2 is FQNEAQ (reference sequence). The CDR3 extends over 16 amino acids. The CDR3: CASRVAVGRGDAEAFF. The CDR3 coding sequence is TGTGCCAGCAGGGTCGCCGTAGGGAGGGGGGACGCTGAAGCTTTCTTT.

The chain uses TRBV13 and TRBJ1-1; 9 bases agree with TRBD1. The CDR3 length is 16 residues. J lost 5 bases, V lost 1 base, and 8 bases had no gene match. The germline gives CDR1 PRHDT, CDR2 FYEKMQ (reference sequence). The CDR3 DNA reads TGTGCCAGCAGCTTAGTTTGGGGACAGGGTGGGACTGAAGCTTTCTTT. Its protein is CASSLVWGQGGTEAFF.

The chain has TRBV3-1 and TRBJ1-2; unclear D gene. Trimming pared 1 base from V and 5 bases from J, leaving 17 bases between. CDR1 and CDR2 (germline): LGHDT, YNNKEL (reference sequence). The CDR3 consists of 16 residues. CDR3 coding DNA: TGTGCCAGCAGCCAAGCAGGACCTCGCCCGGGGTATGGCTACACCTTC. Translated, it gives CASSQAGPRPGYGYTF.

The V gene is TRBV25-1, the J gene TRBJ2-2, with D perhaps TRBD2 (6 bases). V lost 1 base and J lost 5, with 14 bases in between. The CDR3 spans 16 residues. Looked up from germline, CDR1 is MGHDK and CDR2 is SYGVNS. For the CDR3, the DNA is TGTGCCAGCAGTGAATTACCGGGAGTAGGGACCGGGGAGCTGTTTTTT. It yields the protein CASSELPGVGTGELFF. The complete variable domain, with remaining parts taken from reference TRBV25-1 and TRBJ2-2, reads EADIYQTPRYLVIGTGKKITLECSQTMGHDKMYWYQQDPGMELHLIHYSYGVNSTEKGDLSSESTVSRIRTEHFPLTLESARPSHTSQYLCASSELPGVGTGELFFGEGSRLTVL.

The rearrangement joins TRBV6-2 or TRBV6-3 to TRBJ2-6; D possibly corresponds to TRBD1 (5 bases). The germline V gene has CDR1 MNHEY and CDR2 SVGEGT. Trimming pared 2 bases from V and 4 bases from J, leaving 12 bases between. The CDR3 is 16 residues long. The CDR3 protein is CASSYPTARGANVLTF. The CDR3, as DNA: TGTGCCAGCAGTTACCCGACAGCGCGAGGGGCCAACGTCCTGACTTTC.

This clonotype was detected a few times. The V and J genes are TRBV30 and TRBJ2-1; no reliable D call. Trimming shortened V by 4 bases and J by 0 bases, and 10 bases separated the two germline ends. The CDR3 spans 14 residues. Looked up from germline, CDR1 is GTSNPN and CDR2 is SVGIG (reference sequence). The CDR3 DNA is TGTGCCTGGATATGGTTAGACTCCTACAATGAGCAGTTCTTC. As protein: CAWIWLDSYNEQFF. Supplemented by reference TRBV30 and TRBJ2-1, the full variable domain reads SQTIHQWPATLVQPVGSPLSLECTVEGTSNPNLYWYRQAAGRGLQLLFYSVGIGQISSEVPQNLSASRPQDRQFILSSKKLLLSDSGFYLCAWIWLDSYNEQFFGPGTRLTVL.

This clonotype was detected many times. The rearrangement links TRBV12-3 or TRBV12-4 to TRBJ1-5, with no clear D. Trimming took 3 bases from V and 7 from J, leaving 7 bases between them. The CDR3 totals 12 residues. The CDR3 spells CASSLSSQPQHF. CDR3 bases: TGTGCCAGCAGTTTGAGTAGCCAGCCCCAGCATTTT.

The rearrangement joins TRBV5-1 to TRBJ1-6; 7 nucleotides match TRBD1. V lost 6 bases to trimming and J lost 7 bases; unmatched junction nucleotides: 10. Per the germline V gene, CDR1 is SGHRS and CDR2 is YFSETQ. The CDR3 has 15 amino acids. The DNA for the CDR3 is TGCGCCAGCACCCCTCGGACAGGAGAAAATTCACCCCTCCACTTT. It specifies CASTPRTGENSPLHF.

The CDR3 DNA sequence: TGTGCCAGCAGCGCGACCGGTGGTAGGAATGGCTACACCTTC. Protein: CASSATGGRNGYTF. This chain links TRBV9 with TRBJ1-2; unclear D gene. The CDR3 is made up of 14 amino acids. CDR1 SGDLS and CDR2 YYNGEE come from the germline V gene. V shed 3 bases and J shed 6 bases, with 15 bases lying between them. Complete variable domain (other parts from reference TRBV9 and TRBJ1-2): DSGVTQTPKHLITATGQRVTLRCSPRSGDLSVYWYQQSLDQGLQFLIQYYNGEERAKGNILERFSAQQFPDLHSELNLSSLELGDSALYFCASSATGGRNGYTFGSGTRLTVV.

The chain employs TRBV11-3 and TRBJ2-1; D remains ambiguous. CDR1 and CDR2 from the germline V gene are SGHNT and YENEEA. The CDR3 runs 13 residues. V shed 1 base and J shed 10 bases, with 11 bases lying between them. The DNA for the CDR3 is TGTGCCAGCAGCTTAGCTCTGATTTCAGAGCAGTTCTTC. It translates to CASSLALISEQFF. The full variable domain, its missing parts supplied by reference TRBV11-3 and TRBJ2-1, is EAGVVQSPRYKIIEKKQPVAFWCNPISGHNTLYWYLQNLGQGPELLIRYENEEAVDDSQLPKDRFSAERLKGVDSTLKIQPAELGDSAVYLCASSLALISEQFFGPGTRLTVL.

V and J are TRBV15 and TRBJ2-5, with D tentatively TRBD1 (6 bases). The V end lost 2 bases, the J end lost 8 bases, and 24 bases lay between the germline ends. Germline V CDR1 and CDR2: LNHNV, YYDKDF (reference sequence). The CDR3 is made up of 17 amino acids. DNA of the CDR3: TGTGCCACCAGCAGACGAAAGGGGGAAGGTAGCTGGGACACCCAGTACTTC. It is translated as CATSRRKGEGSWDTQYF.

This chain uses TRBV6-2 or TRBV6-3 with TRBJ2-1; D unresolved. Germline loops: CDR1 MNHEY, CDR2 SVGEGT. This CDR3 region has 12 residues. Trimming pared 6 bases from V and 15 bases from J, leaving 18 bases between. The CDR3 DNA follows: TGTGCCAGCAGCCTCGGGCCCCTTGGGCCGTTCTTC. Its protein product is CASSLGPLGPFF.

A few counts support this clonotype. The gene calls are TRBV11-2 and TRBJ1-2; D is unclear. The V end was cut by 0 bases, the J end by 5 bases, with 10 bases between. CDR1 and CDR2 (germline): SGHAT, FQNNGV. This CDR3 is built from 14 residues. This chain's CDR3 is CASSLDIGLYGYTF. CDR3 nucleotide sequence: TGTGCCAGCAGCTTAGACATTGGACTTTATGGCTACACCTTC.

The V call is TRBV12-3 or TRBV12-4, the J call TRBJ1-3, with TRBD1 matching over 9 bases. With V trimmed by 5 bases and J by 8 bases, 10 bases remained unmatched. The CDR3 covers 15 residues. CDR3 nucleotides: TGTGCCAGCAGTGTGGGACAGGGAAACGGGGACACCATATATTTT. Translated, it gives CASSVGQGNGDTIYF.

This clonotype was seen a few times. V and J are TRBV3-1 and TRBJ2-1; 12 bases are a match to TRBD2. J was trimmed by 6 bases and V by 2 bases; bases with no gene match: 8. Germline lookup yields CDR1 LGHDT and CDR2 YNNKEL (reference sequence). The CDR3 contains 17 residues. This CDR3 is CASSQHSLAGGRNEQFF. The CDR3 nucleotides read TGTGCCAGCAGCCAACATTCGCTAGCGGGAGGGCGCAATGAGCAGTTCTTC.

This clonotype has a handful of counts. The chain joins TRBV2 to TRBJ1-1; D is uncertain. The CDR3 is 12 residues long. Between the trimmed V and J ends, which lost 6 bases and 7 bases, there was a span of 12 bases. Germline V lookup: CDR1 SNHLY, CDR2 FYNNEI. CDR3 protein: CASSPDGDEAFF. In DNA form, the CDR3 reads TGTGCCAGCAGCCCCGACGGAGATGAAGCTTTCTTT.

This clonotype has at least ten counts. This chain links TRBV5-1 with TRBJ2-1; 9 bases are a match to TRBD2. CDR3 length: 15 residues. Germline trimming cut 5 bases from V and 0 bases from J; bases unmatched to any gene: 3. Germline V gives CDR1 SGHRS, CDR2 YFSETQ. The DNA of the CDR3 is TGCGCCAGCAGGACTAGCGGCAGCTCCTACAATGAGCAGTTCTTC. Translated, it gives CASRTSGSSYNEQFF.

The gene calls are TRBV20-1 and TRBJ2-6, with 7 nucleotides matching TRBD1. The V gene's germline CDR1 is DFQATT and CDR2 SNEGSKA (reference sequence). The trim removed 4 bases at V and 2 bases at J, leaving 11 bases unmatched. The CDR3 is 17 residues long. CDR3: CSATRQGRVAGANVLTF. The CDR3 DNA sequence: TGCAGTGCTACAAGACAGGGTAGGGTTGCTGGGGCCAACGTCCTGACTTTC.

This clonotype has at least ten counts. The chain recombines TRBV12-3 or TRBV12-4 with TRBJ1-5; 7 bases align to TRBD1. The CDR3 runs 14 residues. V lost 6 bases and J lost 4; bases outside the gene matches: 6. Here the CDR3 reads CASSPTGVNQPQHF. The CDR3 nucleotides are TGTGCCAGCAGCCCCACAGGGGTGAATCAGCCCCAGCATTTT.

This clonotype was detected only a few times. The chain joins TRBV6-5 to TRBJ1-1; D is possibly TRBD1 (6 bases). V lost 2 bases, J lost 6 bases, and 19 bases lay in between. CDR1 is MNHEY, CDR2 SVGAGI, per germline. The CDR3 loop spans 16 amino acids. The chain's CDR3 is CASSYARGGQRAEAFF. For the CDR3, the DNA is TGTGCCAGCAGTTACGCACGGGGGGGGCAGAGGGCTGAAGCTTTCTTT.

The chain is built from TRBV4-1 and TRBJ2-1; 8 nucleotides agree with TRBD2. Looked up from germline, CDR1 is MGHRA and CDR2 is YSYEKL. The CDR3 loop spans 17 amino acids. Germline trimming cut 4 bases from V and 4 bases from J; bases unmatched to any gene: 12. CDR3 sequence: CASSLLVGGGSYNEQFF. The CDR3 nucleotides are TGCGCCAGCAGCCTCCTAGTCGGGGGGGGTTCTTACAATGAGCAGTTCTTC.

This clonotype was recorded at least ten times. CDR3 sequence (DNA): TGTGCCAGCAGCGGGGGGAACACCGGGGAGCTGTTTTTT. It encodes CASSGGNTGELFF. The V gene is TRBV9, the J gene TRBJ2-2; D uncertain. Trimming removed 3 bases from V and 1 base from J, with 4 bases in between. CDR1 SGDLS and CDR2 YYNGEE come from the germline V gene. The CDR3 spans 13 residues.

The J gene is TRBJ2-7, the V gene TRBV25-1; 9 bases map to TRBD2. V was clipped by 2 bases and J by 3 bases; unmatched bases: 8. The CDR3 runs to 16 residues. Per germline, CDR1 MGHDK and CDR2 SYGVNS. The CDR3 here is CASSEKREDLFYEQYF. The CDR3, as DNA: TGTGCCAGCAGTGAAAAGCGGGAGGACCTATTCTACGAGCAGTACTTC.

The V and J genes are TRBV6-1 and TRBJ1-5; 9 bases are shared with TRBD1. After removal of 6 bases from V and 0 bases from J, the junction contained 6 bases not matched to a gene. This CDR3 has 16 amino acids. Germline lookup yields CDR1 MNHNS and CDR2 SASEGT. The CDR3 region is CASRGTGSNSNQPQHF. CDR3 coding DNA: TGTGCCAGCAGGGGGACAGGGAGTAATAGCAATCAGCCCCAGCATTTT.